The present entry profiles one TCR beta chain with its context. Its antigen is undetermined. One junction end does not reproduce the germline sequence, and a read error may be involved. The CDR3 extends over 13 amino acids. CDR1 and CDR2 from the germline V gene are DFQATT and SNEGSKA (reference sequence). This specimen belongs to a study of metastatic and nonmetastatic thyroid tumors. Study results and caveats: According to reports, the diversity of TCR beta was significantly higher in malignant thyroid tumors than in benign nodules, and this held in both blood and tumor samples.

Every patient was untreated before thyroid surgery. TCRdb re-clonotyped the PCR reads via MiXCR. This sample carries over 20,000 clones, about 30% of them seen once, and the ten largest clones take approximately 20%. This chain uses TRBV20-1 with TRBJ1-1, with D hard to call. Specimen: blood. This TCR was sampled from a female donor with papillary thyroid cancer or a benign thyroid nodule (not recorded which). Some clones in this sample may be carry-over from other donors' samples. CDR3 DNA sequence: TGCAGTCCCCAAAAAGGCGCCTTCACTGAAGATTTCTTT. Translated, it gives CSPQKGAFTEDFF.